These T cell receptor beta chains were read from a single sample in a study of cytomegalovirus exposure and HLA in healthy donors. TCRdb's table, derived via immunoSEQ multiplex PCR, lists solely in-frame clones and lacks some. The sample holds more than 45,000 clones, about 70% seen once. Sequenced: PBMCs. Every receptor here comes from a man aged 30 to 45 in good health and CMV-seronegative. Each CDR3 is given with its conserved first and last residue. The D gene is left open where the match is weak. Size is omitted from some rows. Given values are once, few, many or a class for expanded clones.

TRBJ1-2 | once | NA | TRBV6-5 | CASSDREGRGYGYTF | TGTGCCAGCAGCGACCGGGAGGGGCGCGGCTATGGCTACACCTTC
TRBJ2-7 | NA | TRBD2 | TRBV10-1 | CASSVGLEDYEQYF | TGCGCCAGCAGTGTGGGACTAGAAGACTACGAGCAGTACTTC
TRBJ2-7 | NA | NA | TRBV7-9 | CASGHSTGNEQYF | TGTGCCAGCGGACATTCGACAGGCAACGAGCAGTACTTC
TRBJ2-7 | NA | NA | TRBV16 | CASSQFSGAYEQYF | TGTGCCAGCAGCCAATTTTCAGGGGCCTACGAGCAGTACTTC
TRBJ1-2 | NA | TRBD1 | TRBV30 | CAWVGDRTNYGYTF | TGTGCCTGGGTAGGGGACAGAACTAACTATGGCTACACCTTC
TRBJ1-1 | NA | TRBD1 | TRBV7-6 | CASSPTGLDTEAFF | TGTGCCAGCAGCCCGACAGGGTTGGACACTGAAGCTTTCTTT
TRBJ2-1 | NA | NA | TRBV12-1 | CASKGLVFNSPERPYNEQFF | TGTGCCAGCAAAGGTCTCGTGTTCAATTCGCCCGAGCGACCCTACAATGAGCAGTTCTTC
TRBJ2-7 | once | TRBD2 | TRBV5-6 | CASSLVPGYSGRVYEQYF | TGTGCCAGCAGCTTGGTTCCCGGCTATAGCGGGAGAGTTTACGAGCAGTACTTC
TRBJ2-5 | NA | NA | TRBV11-2 | CASRIGETQYF | TGTGCCAGCAGGATCGGGGAGACCCAGTACTTC
TRBJ2-1 | few | TRBD1 | TRBV4-2 | CASSQEPGGYNEQFF | TGTGCCAGCAGCCAAGAACCAGGGGGCTACAATGAGCAGTTCTTC
TRBJ2-5 | NA | NA | TRBV7-9 | CASSLQTARQETQYF | TGTGCCAGCAGCTTGCAGACTGCCCGGCAAGAGACCCAGTACTTC
TRBJ2-1 | NA | TRBD2 | TRBV4-2 | CASSQGVRATSALWGEQFF | TGTGCCAGCAGCCAAGGAGTTCGGGCAACTAGCGCATTATGGGGTGAGCAGTTCTTC
TRBJ2-7 | NA | NA | TRBV29-1 | CSVMGLEQYF | TGCAGCGTAATGGGGCTGGAGCAGTACTTC
TRBJ1-5 | NA | TRBD1 | TRBV7-6 | CASSLGDRGDQPQHF | TGTGCCAGCAGCTTAGGGGACAGGGGAGATCAGCCCCAGCATTTT
TRBJ2-5 | NA | TRBD2 | TRBV11-2 | CASSPGLGETQYF | TGTGCCAGCAGCCCGGGACTAGGAGAGACCCAGTACTTC
TRBJ1-2 | NA | TRBD1 | TRBV5-8 | CASSLALRQGNYGYTF | TGTGCCAGCAGCTTGGCCCTTAGACAGGGGAACTATGGCTACACCTTC
TRBJ2-7 | NA | TRBD1 | TRBV2 | CASSIDRGSYEQYF | TGTGCCAGCAGTATTGACAGGGGCTCCTACGAGCAGTACTTC
TRBJ1-4 | NA | NA | TRBV4-1 | CASSQAYGGAAHVEKLFF | TGCGCCAGCAGCCAAGCCTACGGGGGGGCCGCCCATGTTGAAAAACTGTTTTTT
TRBJ2-2 | NA | NA | TRBV4-2 | CASSQEGLMSGELFF | TGTGCCAGCAGCCAGGAGGGACTTATGTCCGGGGAGCTGTTTTTT
TRBJ2-3 | NA | TRBD2 | TRBV5-4 | CASSLVLAGGRTDTQYF | TGTGCCAGCAGCTTGGTTTTAGCGGGAGGACGCACAGATACGCAGTATTTT
TRBJ2-4 | NA | NA | TRBV6-1 | CASSEAGNLIAKNIQYF | TGTGCCAGCAGTGAAGCCGGGAACCTGATAGCCAAAAACATTCAGTACTTC
TRBJ2-3 | NA | NA | TRBV15 | CATSRDPYVDTDTQYF | TGTGCCACCAGCAGAGATCCTTATGTAGACACAGATACGCAGTATTTT